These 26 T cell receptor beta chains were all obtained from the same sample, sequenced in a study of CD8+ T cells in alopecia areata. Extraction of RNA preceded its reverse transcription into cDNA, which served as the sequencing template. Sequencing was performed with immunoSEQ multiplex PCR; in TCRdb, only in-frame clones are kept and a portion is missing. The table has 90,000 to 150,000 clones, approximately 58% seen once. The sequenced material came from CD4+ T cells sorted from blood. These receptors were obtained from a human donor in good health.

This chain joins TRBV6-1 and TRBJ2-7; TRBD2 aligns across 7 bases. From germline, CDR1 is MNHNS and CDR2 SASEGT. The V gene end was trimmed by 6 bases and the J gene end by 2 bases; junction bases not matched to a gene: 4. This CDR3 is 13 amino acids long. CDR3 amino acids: CASSREGAYEQYF. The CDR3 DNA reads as TGTGCCAGCAGCAGGGAGGGCGCCTACGAGCAGTACTTC.

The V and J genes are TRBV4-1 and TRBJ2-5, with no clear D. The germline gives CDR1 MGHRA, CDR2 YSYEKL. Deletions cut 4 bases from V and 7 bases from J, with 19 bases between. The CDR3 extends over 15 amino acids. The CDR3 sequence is CASSPLGPKYGTQYF. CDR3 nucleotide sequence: TGCGCCAGCAGCCCCCTTGGCCCCAAATATGGGACCCAGTACTTC.

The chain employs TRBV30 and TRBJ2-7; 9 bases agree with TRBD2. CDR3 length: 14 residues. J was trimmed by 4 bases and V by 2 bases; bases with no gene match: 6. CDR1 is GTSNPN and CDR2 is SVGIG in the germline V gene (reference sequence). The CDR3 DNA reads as TGTGCCTGGAGTAAAAGCGGGGGGTTTTACGAGCAGTACTTC. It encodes CAWSKSGGFYEQYF.

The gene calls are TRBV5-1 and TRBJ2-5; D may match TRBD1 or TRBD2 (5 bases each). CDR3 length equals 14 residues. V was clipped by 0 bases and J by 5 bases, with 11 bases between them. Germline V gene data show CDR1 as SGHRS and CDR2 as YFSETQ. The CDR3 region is CASSLGGGTETQYF. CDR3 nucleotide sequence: TGCGCCAGCAGCTTGGGTGGGGGTACGGAGACCCAGTACTTC.

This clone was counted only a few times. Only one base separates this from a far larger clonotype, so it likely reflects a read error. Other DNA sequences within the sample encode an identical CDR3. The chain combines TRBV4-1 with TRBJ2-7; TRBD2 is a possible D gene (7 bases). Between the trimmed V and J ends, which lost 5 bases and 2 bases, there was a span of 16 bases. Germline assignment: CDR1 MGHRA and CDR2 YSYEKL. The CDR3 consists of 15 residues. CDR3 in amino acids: CASSLGAAGTYEQYF. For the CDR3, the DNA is TGCGCCAGCAGCTTGGGGGCAGCGGGGACCTACGAGCAGTACTTC.

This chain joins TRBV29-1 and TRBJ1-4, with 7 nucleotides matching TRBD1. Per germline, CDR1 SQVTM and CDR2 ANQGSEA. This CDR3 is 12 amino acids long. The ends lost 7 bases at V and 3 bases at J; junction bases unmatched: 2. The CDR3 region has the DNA TGCAGCGGGGGGACAGCTAATGAAAAACTGTTTTTT. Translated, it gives CSGGTANEKLFF.

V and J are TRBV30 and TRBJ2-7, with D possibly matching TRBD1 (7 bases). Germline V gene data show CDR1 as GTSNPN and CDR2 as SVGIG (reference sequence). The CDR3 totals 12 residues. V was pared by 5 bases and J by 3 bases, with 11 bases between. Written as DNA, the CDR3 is TGTGCCTGGGGAGGGACAGACTACGAGCAGTACTTC. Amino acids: CAWGGTDYEQYF.

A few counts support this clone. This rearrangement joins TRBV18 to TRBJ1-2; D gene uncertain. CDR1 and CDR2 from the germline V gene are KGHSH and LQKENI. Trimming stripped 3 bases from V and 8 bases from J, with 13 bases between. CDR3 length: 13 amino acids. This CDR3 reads CASSPDVLIGYTF. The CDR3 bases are TGTGCCAGCTCACCTGACGTGCTCATCGGCTACACCTTC.

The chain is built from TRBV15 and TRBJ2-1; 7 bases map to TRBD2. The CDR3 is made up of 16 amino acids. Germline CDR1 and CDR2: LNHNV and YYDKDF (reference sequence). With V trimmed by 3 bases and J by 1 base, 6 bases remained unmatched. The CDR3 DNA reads TGTGCCACCAGCAGCGGCCAGCGGGGATCCTACAATGAGCAGTTCTTC. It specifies CATSSGQRGSYNEQFF.

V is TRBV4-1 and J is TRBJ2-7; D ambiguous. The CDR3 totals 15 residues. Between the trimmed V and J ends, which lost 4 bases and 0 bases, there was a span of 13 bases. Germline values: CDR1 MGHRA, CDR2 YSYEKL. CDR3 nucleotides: TGCGCCAGCAGCCTACCGGGTTCGAGCTCCTACGAGCAGTACTTC. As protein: CASSLPGSSSYEQYF.

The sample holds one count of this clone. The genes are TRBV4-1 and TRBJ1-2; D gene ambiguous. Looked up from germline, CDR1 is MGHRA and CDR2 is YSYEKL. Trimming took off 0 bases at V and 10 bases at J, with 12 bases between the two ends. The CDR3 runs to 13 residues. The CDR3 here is CASSQDIRQYYTF. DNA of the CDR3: TGCGCCAGCAGCCAAGATATCAGGCAGTACTACACCTTC.

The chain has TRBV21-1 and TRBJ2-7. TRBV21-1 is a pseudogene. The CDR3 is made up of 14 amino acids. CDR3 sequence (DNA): TGTGCCAGCAGCACTGGGGACGGGACCTACGAGCAGTACTTC. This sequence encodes CASSTGDGTYEQYF.

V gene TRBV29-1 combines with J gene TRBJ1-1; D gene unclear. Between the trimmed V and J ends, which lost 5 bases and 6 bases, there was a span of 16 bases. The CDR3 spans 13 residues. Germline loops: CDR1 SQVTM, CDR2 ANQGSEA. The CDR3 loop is CSVPGPGSAEAFF. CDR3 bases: TGCAGCGTTCCCGGACCGGGGTCGGCTGAAGCTTTCTTT. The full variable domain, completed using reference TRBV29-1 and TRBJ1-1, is SAVISQKPSRDICQRGTSLTIQCQVDSQVTMMFWYRQQPGQSLTLIATANQGSEATYESGFVIDKFPISRPNLTFSTLTVSNMSPEDSSIYLCSVPGPGSAEAFFGQGTRLTVV.

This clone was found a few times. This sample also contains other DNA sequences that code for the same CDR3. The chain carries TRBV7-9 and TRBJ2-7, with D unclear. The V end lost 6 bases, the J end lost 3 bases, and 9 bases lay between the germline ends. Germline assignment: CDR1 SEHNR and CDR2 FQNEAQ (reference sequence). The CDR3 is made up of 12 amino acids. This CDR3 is CASSFGSYEQYF. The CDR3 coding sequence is TGTGCCAGCAGTTTTGGTAGCTACGAGCAGTACTTC.

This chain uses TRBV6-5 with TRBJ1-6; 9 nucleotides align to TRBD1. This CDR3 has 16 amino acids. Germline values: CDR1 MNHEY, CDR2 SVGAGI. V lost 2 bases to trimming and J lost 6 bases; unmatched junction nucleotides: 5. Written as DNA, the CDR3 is TGTGCCAGCAGTTACGGGACAGGGTCCGGTAATTCACCCCTCCACTTT. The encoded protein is CASSYGTGSGNSPLHF.

The CDR3 sequence: CASRGQVTDTQYF. The CDR3 DNA reads TGTGCCAGCAGGGGACAGGTCACAGATACGCAGTATTTT. This chain connects TRBV2 to TRBJ2-3; 8 bases line up with TRBD1. This CDR3 is 13 amino acids long. Per the germline V gene, CDR1 is SNHLY and CDR2 is FYNNEI. V lost 6 bases and J lost 2; bases outside the gene matches: 1.

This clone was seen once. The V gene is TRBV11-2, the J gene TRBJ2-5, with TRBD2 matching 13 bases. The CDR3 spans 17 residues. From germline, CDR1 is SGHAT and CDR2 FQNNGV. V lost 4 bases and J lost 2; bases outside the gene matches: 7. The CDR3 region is CASSSGTSGDIQETQYF. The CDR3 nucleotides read TGTGCCAGCAGCTCCGGGACTAGCGGGGATATACAAGAGACCCAGTACTTC.

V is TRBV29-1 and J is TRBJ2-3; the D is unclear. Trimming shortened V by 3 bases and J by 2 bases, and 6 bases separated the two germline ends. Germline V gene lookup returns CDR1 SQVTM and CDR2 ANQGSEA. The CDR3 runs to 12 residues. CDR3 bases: TGCAGCGTTGATGCCTACACAGATACGCAGTATTTT. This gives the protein CSVDAYTDTQYF.

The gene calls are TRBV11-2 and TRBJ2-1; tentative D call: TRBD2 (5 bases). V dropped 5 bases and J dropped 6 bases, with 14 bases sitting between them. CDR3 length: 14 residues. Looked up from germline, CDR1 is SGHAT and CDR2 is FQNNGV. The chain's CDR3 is CASSHRRGFNEQFF. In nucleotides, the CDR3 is TGTGCCAGCAGCCACCGGAGAGGGTTCAATGAGCAGTTCTTC.

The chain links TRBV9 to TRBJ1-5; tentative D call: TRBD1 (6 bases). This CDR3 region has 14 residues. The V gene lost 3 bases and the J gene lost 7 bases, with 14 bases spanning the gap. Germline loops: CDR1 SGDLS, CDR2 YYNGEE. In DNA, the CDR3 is TGTGCCAGCAGCGAAGAGGGGGGAAGCCAGCCCCAGCATTTT. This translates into CASSEEGGSQPQHF.

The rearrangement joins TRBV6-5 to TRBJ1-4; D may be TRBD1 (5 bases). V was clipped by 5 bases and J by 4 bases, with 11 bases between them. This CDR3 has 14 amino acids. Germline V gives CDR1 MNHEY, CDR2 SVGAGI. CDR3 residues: CASSTGAYNEKLFF. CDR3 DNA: TGTGCCAGCAGTACTGGGGCTTATAATGAAAAACTGTTTTTT.

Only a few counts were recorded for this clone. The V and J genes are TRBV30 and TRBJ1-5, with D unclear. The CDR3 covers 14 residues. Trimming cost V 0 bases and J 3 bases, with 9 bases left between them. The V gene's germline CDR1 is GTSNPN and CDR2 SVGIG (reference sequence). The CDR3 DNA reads TGTGCCTGGAGTGTCGCGGCCTCCAATCAGCCCCAGCATTTT. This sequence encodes CAWSVAASNQPQHF.

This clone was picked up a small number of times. The CDR3 region is CSVWGLAGNEQFF. The CDR3 nucleotides are TGCAGCGTTTGGGGACTAGCTGGTAATGAGCAGTTCTTC. The chain combines TRBV29-1 with TRBJ2-1; 9 nucleotides line up with TRBD2. This CDR3 is built from 13 residues. V gave up 5 bases and J gave up 7 bases; unmatched junction bases: 6. Germline CDR1 is SQVTM and CDR2 is ANQGSEA.

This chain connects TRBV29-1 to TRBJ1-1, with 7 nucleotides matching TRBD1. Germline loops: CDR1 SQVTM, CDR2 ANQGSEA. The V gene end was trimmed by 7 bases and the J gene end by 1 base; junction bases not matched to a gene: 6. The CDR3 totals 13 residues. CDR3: CSARGQENTEAFF. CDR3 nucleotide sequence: TGCAGCGCGAGAGGACAGGAGAACACTGAAGCTTTCTTT.

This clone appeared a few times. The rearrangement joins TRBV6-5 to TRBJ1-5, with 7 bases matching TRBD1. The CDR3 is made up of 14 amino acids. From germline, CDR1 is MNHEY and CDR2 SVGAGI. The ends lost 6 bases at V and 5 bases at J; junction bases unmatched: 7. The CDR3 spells CASSPDRSDQPQHF. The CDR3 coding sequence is TGTGCCAGCAGCCCGGACAGGTCCGATCAGCCCCAGCATTTT.

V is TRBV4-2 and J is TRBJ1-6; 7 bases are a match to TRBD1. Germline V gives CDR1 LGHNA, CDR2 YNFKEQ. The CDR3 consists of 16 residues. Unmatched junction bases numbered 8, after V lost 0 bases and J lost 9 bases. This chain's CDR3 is CASSQDLTGTGSPLHF. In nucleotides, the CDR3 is TGTGCCAGCAGCCAAGATCTGACAGGGACCGGTTCACCCCTCCACTTT.